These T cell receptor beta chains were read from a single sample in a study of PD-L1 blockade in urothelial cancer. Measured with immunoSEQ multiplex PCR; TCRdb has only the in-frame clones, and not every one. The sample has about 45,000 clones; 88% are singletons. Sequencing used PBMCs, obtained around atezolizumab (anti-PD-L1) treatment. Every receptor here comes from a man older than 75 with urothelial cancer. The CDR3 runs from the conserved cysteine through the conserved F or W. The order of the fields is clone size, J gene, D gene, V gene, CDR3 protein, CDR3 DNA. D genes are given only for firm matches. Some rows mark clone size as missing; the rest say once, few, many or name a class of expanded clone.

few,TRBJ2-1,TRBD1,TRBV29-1,CSVALGTGYNEQFF,TGCAGCGTTGCCCTCGGGACAGGGTACAATGAGCAGTTCTTC
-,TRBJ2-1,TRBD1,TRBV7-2,CASRKTGGSYNEQFF,TGTGCCAGCAGAAAAACAGGGGGGTCCTACAATGAGCAGTTCTTC
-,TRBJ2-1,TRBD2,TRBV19,CASTLGASGSHNEQFF,TGTGCCAGTACCCTGGGGGCCAGCGGGAGTCACAATGAGCAGTTCTTC
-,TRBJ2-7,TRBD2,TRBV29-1,CSVEIPGGPFEQYF,TGCAGCGTTGAGATCCCGGGAGGACCTTTCGAGCAGTACTTC
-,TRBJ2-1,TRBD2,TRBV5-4,CASSVGGAYNEQFF,TGTGCCAGCAGCGTGGGGGGGGCCTACAATGAGCAGTTCTTC
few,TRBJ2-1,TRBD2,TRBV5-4,CASSLGGLAGNNEQFF,TGTGCCAGCAGCTTGGGGGGACTAGCGGGAAACAATGAGCAGTTCTTC
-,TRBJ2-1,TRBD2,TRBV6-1,CASIGTTSQNEQFF,TGTGCCAGTATTGGGACTACCAGCCAAAATGAGCAGTTCTTC
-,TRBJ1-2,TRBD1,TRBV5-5,CASSSQGGNYGYTF,TGTGCCAGCAGCTCTCAGGGGGGAAACTATGGCTACACCTTC
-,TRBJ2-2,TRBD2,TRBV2,CASILLAGTGELFF,TGTGCCAGCATTCTTCTAGCGGGGACCGGGGAGCTGTTTTTT
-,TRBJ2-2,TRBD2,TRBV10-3,CAISEGGTRAGELFF,TGTGCCATCAGTGAGGGGGGGACTAGAGCCGGGGAGCTGTTTTTT
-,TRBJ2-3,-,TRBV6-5,CARPAGNEGTDTQYF,TGTGCCAGGCCCGCGGGGAATGAGGGCACAGATACGCAGTATTTT
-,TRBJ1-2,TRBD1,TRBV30,CAYRGLGYGYTF,TGTGCCTACAGGGGGCTGGGCTATGGCTACACCTTC
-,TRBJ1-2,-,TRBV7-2,CASSLGLYYGYTF,TGTGCCAGCAGCTTAGGACTTTACTATGGCTACACCTTC
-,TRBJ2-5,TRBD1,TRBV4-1,CASSPQLRNRGFETQYF,TGCGCCAGCAGCCCACAACTAAGGAACAGGGGATTTGAGACCCAGTACTTC
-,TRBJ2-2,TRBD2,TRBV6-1,CASSASDGLVAGELFF,TGTGCCAGCAGTGCTTCCGACGGACTAGTCGCCGGGGAGCTGTTTTTT
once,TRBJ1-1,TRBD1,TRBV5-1,CASSYDRGGAFF,TGCGCCAGCAGCTATGACAGGGGGGGAGCTTTCTTT
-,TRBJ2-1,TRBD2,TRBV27,CASSLLAGEAYNEQFF,TGTGCCAGCAGTTTACTGGCGGGAGAAGCCTACAATGAGCAGTTCTTC
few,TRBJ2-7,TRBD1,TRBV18,CASSTGTAYEQYF,TGTGCCAGCTCAACCGGGACAGCGTACGAGCAGTACTTC
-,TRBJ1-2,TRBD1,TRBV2,CASPKIRGGDYGYTF,TGTGCCAGCCCCAAAATTCGAGGGGGCGACTATGGCTACACCTTC
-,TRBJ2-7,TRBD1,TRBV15,CATSKGDRITYEQYF,TGTGCCACCAGCAAGGGGGACAGAATAACCTACGAGCAGTACTTC
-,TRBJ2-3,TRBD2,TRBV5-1,CASSLVLGLAGGGDTQYF,TGCGCCAGCAGCTTGGTTCTGGGACTAGCGGGAGGGGGAGATACGCAGTATTTT
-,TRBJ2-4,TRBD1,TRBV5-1,CASSSTGGPENIQYF,TGCGCCAGCAGCTCAACAGGGGGGCCCGAAAACATTCAGTACTTC
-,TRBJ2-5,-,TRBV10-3,CAISPIPGETQYF,TGTGCCATCAGCCCGATCCCCGGAGAGACCCAGTACTTC
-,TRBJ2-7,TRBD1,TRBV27,CASSLRTGGEAYEQYF,TGTGCCAGCAGTTTACGGACAGGGGGCGAAGCCTACGAGCAGTACTTC
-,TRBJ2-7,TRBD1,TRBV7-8,CASSLGTGTGGYEQYF,TGTGCCAGCAGCTTGGGCACCGGGACAGGGGGCTACGAGCAGTACTTC
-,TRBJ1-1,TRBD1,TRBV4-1,CASSQGGTGGPNTEAFF,TGCGCCAGCAGCCAAGGGGGGACAGGGGGCCCGAACACTGAAGCTTTCTTT
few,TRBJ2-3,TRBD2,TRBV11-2,CASSSGLAQSTDTQYF,TGTGCCAGCAGCTCTGGACTAGCGCAAAGCACAGATACGCAGTATTTT
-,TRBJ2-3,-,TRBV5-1,CASSLEQPSTDTQYF,TGCGCCAGCAGCTTGGAACAACCCAGCACAGATACGCAGTATTTT
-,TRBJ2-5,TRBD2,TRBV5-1,CASSFGQAGGPKETQYF,TGCGCCAGCAGCTTTGGTCAAGCGGGAGGGCCTAAAGAGACCCAGTACTTC
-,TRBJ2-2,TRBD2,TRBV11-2,CASSLEGGRALTGELFF,TGTGCCAGCAGCTTAGAGGGCGGGAGGGCCCTCACCGGGGAGCTGTTTTTT
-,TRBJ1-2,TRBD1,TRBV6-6,CASSYSDRGAYGYTF,TGTGCCAGCAGTTACTCGGACAGGGGGGCCTATGGCTACACCTTC
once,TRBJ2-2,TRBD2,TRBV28,CASSIRLAGGGELFF,TGTGCCAGCTCGATCCGACTAGCGGGAGGGGGGGAGCTGTTTTTT
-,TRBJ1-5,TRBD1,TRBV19,CASMGRGQNRQPQHF,TGTGCCAGTATGGGAAGGGGGCAAAATAGACAGCCCCAGCATTTT
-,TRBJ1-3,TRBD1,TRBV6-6,CASRNFWDSSGNTIYF,TGTGCCAGCAGAAACTTTTGGGACAGCTCTGGAAACACCATATATTTT
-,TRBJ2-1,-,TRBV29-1,CSVKEYPGEWGNEQFF,TGCAGCGTGAAGGAATATCCGGGAGAGTGGGGAAATGAGCAGTTCTTC
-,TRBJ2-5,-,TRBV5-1,CASSFSQETQYF,TGCGCCAGCAGCTTCTCCCAGGAGACCCAGTACTTC
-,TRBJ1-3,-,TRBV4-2,CASSQVPGSGNTIYF,TGTGCCAGCAGCCAAGTCCCAGGCTCTGGAAACACCATATATTTT
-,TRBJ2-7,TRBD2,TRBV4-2,CASSRRGGTSQYEQYF,TGTGCCAGCAGCCGAAGAGGTGGGACTAGCCAATACGAGCAGTACTTC
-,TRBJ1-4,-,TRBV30,CAWSGTTEKLFF,TGTGCCTGGAGCGGGACAACGGAAAAACTGTTTTTT
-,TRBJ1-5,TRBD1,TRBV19,CASSIGGQGGYQPQHF,TGTGCCAGTAGTATCGGGGGACAGGGGGGCTATCAGCCCCAGCATTTT
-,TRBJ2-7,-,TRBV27,CASSLGGRRAYEQYF,TGTGCCAGCAGTTTAGGTGGGCGGAGGGCCTACGAGCAGTACTTC
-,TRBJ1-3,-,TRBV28,CASSSQGLSGNTIYF,TGTGCCAGCAGTTCTCAGGGTCTCTCTGGAAACACCATATATTTT
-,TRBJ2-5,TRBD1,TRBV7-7,CASSPGQQETQYF,TGTGCCAGCAGCCCGGGACAGCAAGAGACCCAGTACTTC
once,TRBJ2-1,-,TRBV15,CATSREIGGGEFEQFF,TGTGCCACCAGCAGAGAAATTGGGGGAGGTGAGTTTGAGCAGTTCTTC
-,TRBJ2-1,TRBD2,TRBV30,CAGTSGSIDEQFF,TGTGCCGGGACTAGCGGGAGTATCGATGAGCAGTTCTTC
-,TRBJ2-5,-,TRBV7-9,CASSLVGAQETQYF,TGTGCCAGCAGCTTAGTAGGAGCCCAAGAGACCCAGTACTTC
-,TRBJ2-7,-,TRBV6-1,CASNLGGTYEQYF,TGTGCCAGCAATTTAGGAGGGACGTACGAGCAGTACTTC
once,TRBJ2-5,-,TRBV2,CASSLSGATKGETQYF,TGTGCCAGCAGTTTAAGCGGAGCCACGAAAGGAGAGACCCAGTACTTC
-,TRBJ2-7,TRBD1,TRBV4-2,CASSQSQDRAPYEQYF,TGTGCCAGCAGCCAATCGCAAGACAGGGCCCCCTACGAGCAGTACTTC
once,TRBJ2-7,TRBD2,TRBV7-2,CASSSLLAGVGEQYF,TGTGCCAGCAGCTCACTGCTAGCGGGAGTGGGTGAGCAGTACTTC